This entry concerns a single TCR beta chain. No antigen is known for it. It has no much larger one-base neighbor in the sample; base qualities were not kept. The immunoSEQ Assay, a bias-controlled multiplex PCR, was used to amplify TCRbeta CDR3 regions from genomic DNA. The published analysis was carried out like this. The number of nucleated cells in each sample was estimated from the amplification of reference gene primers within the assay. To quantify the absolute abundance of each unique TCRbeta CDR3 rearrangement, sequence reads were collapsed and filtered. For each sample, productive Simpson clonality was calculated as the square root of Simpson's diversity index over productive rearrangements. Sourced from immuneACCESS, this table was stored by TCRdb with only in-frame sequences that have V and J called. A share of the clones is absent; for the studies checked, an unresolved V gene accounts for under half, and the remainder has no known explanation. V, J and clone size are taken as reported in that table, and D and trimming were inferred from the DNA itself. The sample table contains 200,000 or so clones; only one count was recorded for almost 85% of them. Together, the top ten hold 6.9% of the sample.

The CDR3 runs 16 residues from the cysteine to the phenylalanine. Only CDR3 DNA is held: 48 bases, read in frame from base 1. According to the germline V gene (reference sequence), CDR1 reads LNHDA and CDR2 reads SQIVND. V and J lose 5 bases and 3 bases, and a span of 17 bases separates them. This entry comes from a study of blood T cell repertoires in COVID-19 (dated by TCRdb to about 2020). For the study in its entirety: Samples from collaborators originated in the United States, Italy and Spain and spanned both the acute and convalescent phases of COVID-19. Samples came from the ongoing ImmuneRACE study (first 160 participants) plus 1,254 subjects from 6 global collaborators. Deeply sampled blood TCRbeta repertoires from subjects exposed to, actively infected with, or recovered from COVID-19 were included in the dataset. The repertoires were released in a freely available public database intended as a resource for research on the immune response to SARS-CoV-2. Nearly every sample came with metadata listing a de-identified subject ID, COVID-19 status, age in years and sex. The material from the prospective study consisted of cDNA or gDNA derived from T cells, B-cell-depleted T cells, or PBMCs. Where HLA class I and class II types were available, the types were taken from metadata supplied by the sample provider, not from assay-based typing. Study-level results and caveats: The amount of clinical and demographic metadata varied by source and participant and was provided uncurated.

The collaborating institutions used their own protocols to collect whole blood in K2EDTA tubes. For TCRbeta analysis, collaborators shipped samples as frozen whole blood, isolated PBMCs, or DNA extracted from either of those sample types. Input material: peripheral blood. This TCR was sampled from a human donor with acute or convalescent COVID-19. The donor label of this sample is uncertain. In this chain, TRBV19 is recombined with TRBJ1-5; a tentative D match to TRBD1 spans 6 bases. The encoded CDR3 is CASSANPGVLNQPQHF. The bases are TGTGCCAGTAGTGCGAACCCAGGGGTTCTCAATCAGCCCCAGCATTTT.